What follows are 32 T cell receptor beta chains derived from one specimen sequenced in a study of shared clonotypes between healthy human individuals. Assay: immunoSEQ multiplex PCR; the TCRdb copy retains only in-frame clones and omits some. This repertoire shows about 300,000 clones, under 80% found once; its top ten account for over 9%. Material: memory CD4+ T cells sorted from blood. Subset indicated: CD45RA-negative fraction. The receptors shown here come from a man aged 30-40 years in good health.

The rearrangement joins TRBV5-1 to TRBJ2-7; D may be TRBD2 (5 bases). V dropped 0 bases and J dropped 3 bases, with 10 bases sitting between them. This CDR3 has 14 amino acids. Per the germline V gene, CDR1 is SGHRS and CDR2 is YFSETQ. The CDR3 bases are TGCGCCAGCAGCTTGGCGGGATCTATCTACGAGCAGTACTTC. This gives the protein CASSLAGSIYEQYF.

This chain connects TRBV19 to TRBJ2-7; 12 nucleotides align to TRBD2. V shed 6 bases and J 7 bases; nucleotides not matched to a gene: 4. The CDR3 runs 13 residues. Germline V CDR1 and CDR2: LNHDA, SQIVND (reference sequence). The CDR3 reads CASSHGLAGEQYF. In DNA, the CDR3 is TGTGCCAGTAGCCACGGACTAGCGGGAGAGCAGTACTTC.

The J gene is TRBJ2-2, the V gene TRBV10-1; D is tentatively TRBD1 or TRBD2 (6 bases each). The ends were cut back, 2 bases at V and 10 bases at J, with 20 bases in the middle. Per germline, CDR1 WNHNN and CDR2 SYGVQD (reference sequence). This CDR3 spans 16 amino acids. The CDR3 DNA reads as TGCGCCAGCAGTGAGGAGGGGGGCCCCCGGTCTCCGGAGCTGTTTTTT. Translation gives CASSEEGGPRSPELFF.

This clone has just a few counts. The V and J genes are TRBV2 and TRBJ1-1, with D maybe TRBD1 (6 bases). This CDR3 is built from 15 residues. V dropped 5 bases and J dropped 0 bases, with 13 bases sitting between them. Germline V lookup: CDR1 SNHLY, CDR2 FYNNEI. This CDR3 reads CASSKDSLMNTEAFF. CDR3 coding DNA: TGTGCCAGCAGTAAGGACAGCTTAATGAACACTGAAGCTTTCTTT.

The chain uses TRBV15 and TRBJ2-7, with 8 bases that match TRBD2. J gave up 5 bases and V 0 bases, and 12 bases lay outside the gene matches. CDR1 and CDR2 (germline): LNHNV, YYDKDF (reference sequence). This CDR3 has 17 amino acids. CDR3 region: CATSREPTSGGMDEQYF. The CDR3 DNA reads as TGTGCCACCAGCAGAGAACCCACGAGCGGGGGTATGGACGAGCAGTACTTC.

The chain carries TRBV5-1 and TRBJ1-4; the D gene is possibly TRBD1 (6 bases). Germline CDR1 and CDR2: SGHRS and YFSETQ. Trimming shortened V by 3 bases and J by 7 bases, and 13 bases separated the two germline ends. The CDR3 extends over 14 amino acids. CDR3 amino acids: CASSSQGGGEKLFF. Here the CDR3 DNA reads TGCGCCAGCAGCTCACAAGGGGGAGGTGAAAAACTGTTTTTT. The variable domain in full, with the rest retrieved from reference TRBV5-1 and TRBJ1-4, is KAGVTQTPRYLIKTRGQQVTLSCSPISGHRSVSWYQQTPGQGLQFLFEYFSETQRNKGNFPGRFSGRQFSNSRSEMNVSTLELGDSALYLCASSSQGGGEKLFFGSGTQLSVL.

This rearrangement joins TRBV7-2 to TRBJ2-1; D may be TRBD2 (5 bases). V gave up 4 bases and J gave up 0 bases, with 13 bases separating them. In germline, CDR1 is SGHTA, CDR2 FQGNSA. The CDR3 consists of 16 residues. The CDR3 DNA follows: TGTGCCAGCAGCTCCCGGGCGGGTAGCTCCTACAATGAGCAGTTCTTC. Its translation is CASSSRAGSSYNEQFF.

This chain joins TRBV10-1 and TRBJ2-3, with TRBD2 matching 10 bases. J gave up 3 bases and V 2 bases, and 11 bases lay outside the gene matches. From germline, CDR1 is WNHNN and CDR2 SYGVQD (reference sequence). The CDR3 has 18 residues. In nucleotides, the CDR3 is TGCGCCAGCAGTGAGCTCGCTAGCGGGGGCCTTAGAACAGATACGCAGTATTTT. Its protein is CASSELASGGLRTDTQYF.

The chain couples TRBV7-2 to TRBJ1-5; D unresolved. The CDR3 runs 15 residues. Germline CDR1 SGHTA, CDR2 FQGNSA. Trimming removed 0 bases from V and 2 bases from J, with 8 bases in between. The CDR3 loop reads CASSLAADRNQPQHF. CDR3 DNA: TGTGCCAGCAGCTTAGCCGCTGATCGCAATCAGCCCCAGCATTTT.

This clone appeared a few times. The chain uses TRBV4-2 and TRBJ2-1, with D perhaps matching TRBD1 or TRBD2 (5 bases each). This CDR3 contains 16 residues. The germline gives CDR1 LGHNA, CDR2 YNFKEQ. Trimming cost V 8 bases and J 4 bases, with 21 bases left between them. CDR3 sequence: CASRSGTTFRYNEQFF. CDR3 coding DNA: TGTGCCAGCCGGTCGGGGACCACATTCCGATACAATGAGCAGTTCTTC.

This chain uses TRBV6-4 with TRBJ1-1, with a tentative D call TRBD1 (6 bases). Germline CDR1 MRHNA, CDR2 SNTAGT. Trimming left V 6 bases short and J 1 base short, with 9 bases between. The CDR3 is made up of 13 amino acids. DNA for the CDR3: TGTGCCAGCAGCTCCAGGGGGAACACTGAAGCTTTCTTT. It yields the protein CASSSRGNTEAFF.

This clone was recorded once. J is TRBJ2-7 and V is TRBV27, with D perhaps given as TRBD1 or TRBD2 (5 bases each). The CDR3 consists of 14 residues. Germline CDR1 reads MNHEY; CDR2 reads SMNVEV (reference sequence). Deletions cut 6 bases from V and 2 bases from J, with 14 bases between. This chain's CDR3 is CASSPGTQPYEQYF. In DNA, the CDR3 is TGTGCCAGCAGCCCCGGGACCCAACCCTACGAGCAGTACTTC.

J is TRBJ1-2 and V is TRBV28; D unclear. The CDR3 covers 14 residues. The ends were cut back, 6 bases at V and 5 bases at J, with 16 bases in the middle. The germline V gene encodes CDR1 MDHEN and CDR2 SYDVKM. CDR3 nucleotides: TGTGCCAGCAGAGAGACGCGGAGGAATTATGGCTACACCTTC. Translated, it gives CASRETRRNYGYTF.

A single count supports this clone. V gene TRBV27 combines with J gene TRBJ2-5; 10 bases map to TRBD1. V lost 2 bases to trimming and J lost 1 base; unmatched junction nucleotides: 10. This CDR3 contains 18 residues. Germline V gives CDR1 MNHEY, CDR2 SMNVEV (reference sequence). CDR3 DNA: TGTGCCAGCAGTTTAGGGGAACCGGGACAGGGGTTCCAAGAGACCCAGTACTTC. Translation: CASSLGEPGQGFQETQYF.

The chain has TRBV7-9 and TRBJ2-7, with D possibly being TRBD2 (5 bases). Trimming shortened V by 7 bases and J by 12 bases, and 19 bases separated the two germline ends. CDR1 is SEHNR and CDR2 is FQNEAQ in the germline V gene (reference sequence). The CDR3 totals 12 residues. As DNA, the CDR3 is TGTGCCAGCACCGTACTCGAGGGTTCCCGGTACTTC. This codes for CASTVLEGSRYF.

This CDR3 is CASSPEGNEQFF. The CDR3 nucleotides are TGCGCCAGCAGCCCGGAGGGCAATGAGCAGTTCTTC. The chain employs TRBV5-1 and TRBJ2-1, with a weak D call TRBD2 (6 bases). V was clipped by 4 bases and J by 6 bases, with 8 bases between them. The CDR3 runs to 12 residues. Germline V gene lookup returns CDR1 SGHRS and CDR2 YFSETQ. The full variable domain, rest sourced from reference TRBV5-1 and TRBJ2-1, is KAGVTQTPRYLIKTRGQQVTLSCSPISGHRSVSWYQQTPGQGLQFLFEYFSETQRNKGNFPGRFSGRQFSNSRSEMNVSTLELGDSALYLCASSPEGNEQFFGPGTRLTVL.

The chain recombines TRBV25-1 with TRBJ2-5; 9 nucleotides match TRBD1. V trimming: 8 bases; J trimming: 5 bases; junction bases outside the gene matches: 12. Germline V gene data show CDR1 as MGHDK and CDR2 as SYGVNS. The CDR3 runs to 15 residues. CDR3 amino acids: CASSVVGQGLETQYF. Written as DNA, the CDR3 is TGTGCCAGCTCCGTGGTGGGACAGGGTTTGGAGACCCAGTACTTC.

The chain carries TRBV19 and TRBJ2-7, with D maybe TRBD1 (6 bases). V lost 1 base and J 4 bases, leaving 17 bases between the germline ends. The CDR3 covers 16 residues. From germline, CDR1 is LNHDA and CDR2 SQIVND (reference sequence). The CDR3 nucleotides are TGTGCCAGTAGTATAGCTCCGACAGGAACAATATACGAGCAGTACTTC. Its protein product is CASSIAPTGTIYEQYF.

Only one count was recorded for this clone. The genes are TRBV2 and TRBJ1-6, with D hard to call. Germline V gives CDR1 SNHLY, CDR2 FYNNEI. V lost 1 base and J lost 11, with 6 bases in between. The CDR3 is 12 amino acids. CDR3 residues: CASSEEGTPLHF. Here the CDR3 DNA reads TGTGCCAGCAGTGAAGAGGGCACACCCCTCCACTTT. Supplemented by reference TRBV2 and TRBJ1-6, the full variable domain reads EPEVTQTPSHQVTQMGQEVILRCVPISNHLYFYWYRQILGQKVEFLVSFYNNEISEKSEIFDDQFSVERPDGSNFTLKIRSTKLEDSAMYFCASSEEGTPLHFGNGTRLTVT.

The chain links TRBV11-1 to TRBJ1-3, with a weak D call TRBD1 (6 bases). CDR3 length equals 16 residues. CDR1 and CDR2 from the germline V gene are SGHAT and FQDESV (reference sequence). The V and J ends lost 1 base and 1 base respectively, with 11 bases between them. CDR3 nucleotides: TGTGCCAGCAGCTTAGAGGGCGGGACATCTGGAAACACCATATATTTT. Protein: CASSLEGGTSGNTIYF.

CDR3 bases: TGTGCCAGCAGTGGAGACTACCGCTCCTACAATGAGCAGTTCTTC. Protein sequence: CASSGDYRSYNEQFF. J is TRBJ2-1 and V is TRBV2; tentatively, D is TRBD2 (5 bases). This CDR3 spans 15 amino acids. Germline loops: CDR1 SNHLY, CDR2 FYNNEI. Trimming left V 4 bases short and J 0 bases short, with 10 bases between.

This clone was counted once. The V call is TRBV9, the J call TRBJ2-7; D not resolved. The CDR3 has 15 residues. Germline V gene sequence: CDR1 SGDLS, CDR2 YYNGEE. Between the trimmed V and J ends, which lost 3 bases and 2 bases, there was a span of 15 bases. CDR3 in amino acids: CASSGSLLPPYEQYF. CDR3 coding DNA: TGTGCCAGCAGCGGGTCTCTTCTCCCCCCCTACGAGCAGTACTTC.

The gene calls are TRBV4-1 and TRBJ1-1, with a weak D call TRBD1 (6 bases). The CDR3 loop spans 15 amino acids. V dropped 3 bases and J dropped 8 bases, with 19 bases sitting between them. Germline lookup yields CDR1 MGHRA and CDR2 YSYEKL. The CDR3 protein is CASSQGYQGKNEAFF. The DNA for the CDR3 is TGCGCCAGCAGCCAGGGTTATCAGGGGAAGAACGAAGCTTTCTTT.

This clone was seen only a few times. The V and J genes are TRBV5-4 and TRBJ2-2; D remains ambiguous. Per germline, CDR1 SGHNT and CDR2 YYREEE (reference sequence). Trimming took off 4 bases at V and 8 bases at J, with 6 bases between the two ends. This CDR3 contains 11 residues. Here the CDR3 reads CASSLLGELFF. DNA of the CDR3: TGTGCCAGCAGCCTCCTAGGGGAGCTGTTTTTT. Drawing the rest from reference TRBV5-4 and TRBJ2-2, the complete variable domain is ETGVTQSPTHLIKTRGQQVTLRCSSQSGHNTVSWYQQALGQGPQFIFQYYREEENGRGNFPPRFSGLQFPNYSSELNVNALELDDSALYLCASSLLGELFFGEGSRLTVL.

CDR3 protein: CASSGPTGELFF. The CDR3 DNA follows: TGTGCCAGCAGCGGACCCACCGGGGAGCTGTTTTTT. The chain carries TRBV5-4 and TRBJ2-2; D gene ambiguous. V was pared by 4 bases and J by 4 bases, with 5 bases between. The CDR3 consists of 12 residues. From germline, CDR1 is SGHNT and CDR2 YYREEE (reference sequence).

J is TRBJ1-1 and V is TRBV11-3, with 10 bases identical to TRBD1. In germline, CDR1 is SGHNT, CDR2 YENEEA. With V trimmed by 5 bases and J by 2 bases, 5 bases remained unmatched. CDR3 size: 15 residues. The chain's CDR3 is CASSVGTGVNTEAFF. The DNA of the CDR3 is TGTGCCAGCAGCGTGGGGACAGGGGTCAACACTGAAGCTTTCTTT.

The chain has TRBV10-2 and TRBJ2-4; 7 bases line up with TRBD1. The V segment lost 6 bases and the J segment 8 bases; nucleotides outside the gene matches: 4. Germline V gene sequence: CDR1 WSHSY, CDR2 SAAADI. CDR3 size: 12 residues. The CDR3 DNA reads TGCGCCAGCAGACAGGGGCGGGACATTCAGTACTTC. Translation gives CASRQGRDIQYF.

The chain is built from TRBV15 and TRBJ1-5; no definite D call. The CDR3 covers 15 residues. V gave up 6 bases and J gave up 4 bases, with 16 bases separating them. Looked up from germline, CDR1 is LNHNV and CDR2 is YYDKDF (reference sequence). The CDR3 is CATSLGPGANQPQHF. The CDR3 DNA sequence: TGTGCCACCAGTTTAGGTCCGGGAGCTAATCAGCCCCAGCATTTT.

The chain carries TRBV10-1 and TRBJ2-2, with D maybe TRBD1 (6 bases). V lost 4 bases and J lost 4, with 19 bases in between. CDR3 length: 17 residues. Germline CDR1 and CDR2: WNHNN and SYGVQD (reference sequence). CDR3 DNA: TGCGCCAGCAGTGCCCAGGGGTCCACAACAGGCACCGGGGAGCTGTTTTTT. Residues: CASSAQGSTTGTGELFF.

The chain employs TRBV4-1 and TRBJ2-7, with 7 positions matching TRBD2. The J segment lost 4 bases and the V segment lost 4 bases, leaving 10 bases of the junction unmatched. Per the germline V gene, CDR1 is MGHRA and CDR2 is YSYEKL. The CDR3 extends over 15 amino acids. The CDR3: CASSPAGSGTYEQYF. CDR3 sequence (DNA): TGCGCCAGCAGCCCCGCCGGGAGCGGGACTTACGAGCAGTACTTC.

This clone has a handful of counts. The V call is TRBV27, the J call TRBJ2-3, with D uncertain. CDR1 MNHEY and CDR2 SMNVEV come from the germline V gene (reference sequence). Trimming pared 3 bases from V and 1 base from J, leaving 5 bases between. The CDR3 runs 13 residues. The CDR3 loop reads CASSFQGTDTQYF. CDR3 coding DNA: TGTGCCAGCAGTTTTCAGGGCACAGATACGCAGTATTTT.

This chain links TRBV27 with TRBJ2-7, with 11 bases aligning to TRBD2. The V and J ends lost 6 bases and 3 bases, in that order; junction bases with no gene match: 7. Per germline, CDR1 MNHEY and CDR2 SMNVEV (reference sequence). The CDR3 is 15 amino acids. For the CDR3, the DNA is TGTGCCAGCAGACGAACTAGCGGGAGTATCTACGAGCAGTACTTC. This codes for CASRRTSGSIYEQYF.